This TCR beta chain was retrieved from a study of shared T cell receptors in the human thymus. Produced via immunoSEQ multiplex PCR; TCRdb's table is partial and in-frame only. The data contain approximately 760,000 clones, 80% to 90% of them singletons. This same sample was also part of a study on human thymus T cells. From that study: Within thymic and blood repertoires, V and J gene usage appeared to be biased. Related research found strongly overlapping thymic repertoires in unrelated individuals.

The TCR comes from a girl under two years old with a congenital heart defect. The sample consisted of thymocytes.

The DNA for the CDR3 is TGTGCCAGCATTGAACAGGGAACCTACGAGCAGTACTTC. Translating gives CASIEQGTYEQYF. This chain connects TRBV6-5 to TRBJ2-7; a weak D match, TRBD1 (6 bases). Trimming took 7 bases from V and 2 from J, leaving 12 bases between them. CDR1 is MNHEY and CDR2 is SVGAGI in the germline V gene. The CDR3 is 13 amino acids.